This TCR beta chain derives from a study of T cell changes during pregnancy in multiple sclerosis. Repertoires were generated with immunoSEQ multiplex PCR, while TCRdb's copy carries only in-frame clones and drops some. Among 65,000 to 75,000 clones, under 95% were seen once, and the ten largest hold approximately 1.5%. CDR3 size: 15 residues. V lost 4 bases to trimming and J lost 0 bases, with 10 bases between them. The V gene's germline CDR1 is MNHEY and CDR2 SVGAGI. This chain joins TRBV6-5 and TRBJ1-5; D uncertain. The specimen comprised peripheral blood, sampled in the third trimester of pregnancy. The TCR was taken from a female donor in good health, enrolled as a control in a pregnancy study. The CDR3 region has the DNA TGTGCCAGCAGTTTTGCATACAATAGCAATCAGCCCCAGCATTTT. It translates to CASSFAYNSNQPQHF.